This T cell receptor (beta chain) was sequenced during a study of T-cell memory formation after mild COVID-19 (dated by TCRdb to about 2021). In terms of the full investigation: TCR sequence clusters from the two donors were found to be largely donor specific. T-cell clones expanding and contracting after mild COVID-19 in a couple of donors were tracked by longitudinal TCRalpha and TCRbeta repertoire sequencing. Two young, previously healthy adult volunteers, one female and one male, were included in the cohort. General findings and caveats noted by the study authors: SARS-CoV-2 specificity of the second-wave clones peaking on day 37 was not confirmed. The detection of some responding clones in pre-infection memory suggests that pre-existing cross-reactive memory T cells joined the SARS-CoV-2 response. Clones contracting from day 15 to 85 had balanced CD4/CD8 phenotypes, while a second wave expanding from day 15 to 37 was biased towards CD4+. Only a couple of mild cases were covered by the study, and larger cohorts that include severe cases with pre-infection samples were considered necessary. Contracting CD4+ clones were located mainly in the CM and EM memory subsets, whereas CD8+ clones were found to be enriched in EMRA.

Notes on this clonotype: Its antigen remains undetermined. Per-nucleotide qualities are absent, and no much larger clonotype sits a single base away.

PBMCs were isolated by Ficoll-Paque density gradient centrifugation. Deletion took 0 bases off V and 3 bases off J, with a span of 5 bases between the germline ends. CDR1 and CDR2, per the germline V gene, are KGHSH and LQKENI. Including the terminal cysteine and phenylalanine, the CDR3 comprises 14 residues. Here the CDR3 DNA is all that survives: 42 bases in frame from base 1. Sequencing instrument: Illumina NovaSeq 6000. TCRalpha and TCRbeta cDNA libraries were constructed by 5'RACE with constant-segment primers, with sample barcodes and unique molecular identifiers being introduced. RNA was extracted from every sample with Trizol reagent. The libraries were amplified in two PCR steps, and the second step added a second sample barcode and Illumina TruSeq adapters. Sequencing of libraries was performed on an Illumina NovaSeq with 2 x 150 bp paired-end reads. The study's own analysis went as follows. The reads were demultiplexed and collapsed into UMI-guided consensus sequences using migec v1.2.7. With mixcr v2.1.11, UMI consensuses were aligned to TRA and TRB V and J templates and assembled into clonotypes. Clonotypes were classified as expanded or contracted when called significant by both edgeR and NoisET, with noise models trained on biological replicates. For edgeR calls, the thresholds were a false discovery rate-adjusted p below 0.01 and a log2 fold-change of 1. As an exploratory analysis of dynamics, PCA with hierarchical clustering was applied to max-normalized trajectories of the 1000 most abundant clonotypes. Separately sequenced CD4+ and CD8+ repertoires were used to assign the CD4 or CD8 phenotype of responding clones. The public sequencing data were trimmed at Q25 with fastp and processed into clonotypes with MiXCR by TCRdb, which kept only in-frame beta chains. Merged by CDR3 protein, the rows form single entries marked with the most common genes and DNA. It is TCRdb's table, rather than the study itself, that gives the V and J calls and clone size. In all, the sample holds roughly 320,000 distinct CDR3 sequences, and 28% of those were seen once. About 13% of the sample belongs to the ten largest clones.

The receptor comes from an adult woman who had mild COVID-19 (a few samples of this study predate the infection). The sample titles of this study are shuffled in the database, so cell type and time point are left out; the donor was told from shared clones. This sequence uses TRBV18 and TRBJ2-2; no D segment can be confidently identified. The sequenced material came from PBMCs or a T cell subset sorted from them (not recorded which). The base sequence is TGTGCCAGCTCACCACCGCCCTACACCGGGGAGCTGTTTTTT. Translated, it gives CASSPPPYTGELFF.